Each of the 8 T cell receptor beta chains below was sequenced from the same sample in a study of blood T cells in healthy people across ages. Together with a sample-barcoded 5' primer, a J-beta primer mix was included in a second PCR lasting about 7 to 12 cycles. A single record per CDR3 protein comes from TCRdb applying MiXCR to the 5' RACE reads. Counted here are approximately 800,000 distinct CDR3 sequences, nearly 60% occurring once; the ten biggest clones make up about 20%. Sequenced sample: blood. Receptors originate from a man aged 25-45 years in good health.

This chain connects TRBV7-9 to TRBJ2-5; 7 positions match TRBD1. The better agreement between TRBJ2-7 and the DNA end casts doubt on the J call. Germline CDR1 SEHNR, CDR2 FQNEAQ (reference sequence). The CDR3 is 15 residues long. CDR3 residues: CASSFGQGVMYEQYF. The DNA for the CDR3 is TGTGCCAGCAGCTTCGGGCAGGGGGTTATGTACGAGCAGTACTTC.

With regard to this clonotype: A clone one base away is much larger, so this may be a read error. The chain recombines TRBV27 with TRBJ2-5; 15 bases match TRBD2. Germline CDR1 MNHEY, CDR2 SMNVEV (reference sequence). The CDR3 runs to 19 residues. V gave up 6 bases and J gave up 4 bases; unmatched junction bases: 15. CDR3 sequence (DNA): TGTGCCAGCAGCAGTCAGGGACTAGCGGGAGGAGGGCGCAGAGAGACCCAGTACTTC. Amino acids: CASSSQGLAGGGRRETQYF.

The chain carries TRBV29-1 and TRBJ1-5; no definite D call. Germline V gene sequence: CDR1 SQVTM, CDR2 ANQGSEA. The CDR3 extends over 13 amino acids. The V and J ends lost 1 base and 4 bases respectively, with 8 bases between them. The CDR3 nucleotides are TGCAGCGTTGAAGTAACAGCAAATCAGCCCCAGCATTTT. This translates into CSVEVTANQPQHF.

V and J are TRBV4-3 and TRBJ1-2; D unresolved. The CDR3 has 15 amino acids. The V end lost 0 bases, the J end lost 4 bases, and 12 bases lay between the germline ends. Germline loops: CDR1 LGHNA, CDR2 YSLEER. CDR3 coding DNA: TGCGCCAGCAGCCAAGATACTGGGAGTGTCTATGGCTACACCTTC. This translates into CASSQDTGSVYGYTF.

This clonotype was found a few times. The chain has TRBV4-2 and TRBJ2-7, with TRBD1 as a possible D gene (6 bases). This CDR3 contains 13 residues. V was cut by 0 bases and J by 3 bases, with 6 bases left in between. Germline V CDR1 and CDR2: LGHNA, YNFKEQ. The DNA for the CDR3 is TGTGCCAGCAGCCAAGAGGACAGCTACGAGCAGTACTTC. Protein: CASSQEDSYEQYF.

V gene TRBV20-1 combines with J gene TRBJ2-5, with D perhaps TRBD2 (5 bases). The CDR3 extends over 13 amino acids. CDR1 and CDR2 from the germline V gene are DFQATT and SNEGSKA (reference sequence). The V gene lost 3 bases and the J gene lost 5 bases, with 13 bases spanning the gap. CDR3 sequence (DNA): TGCAGTGCTAGCGCCTCCTGGGAGGAGACCCAGTACTTC. Translation gives CSASASWEETQYF.

This clonotype was seen only a few times. The chain recombines TRBV4-1 with TRBJ2-1; no firm D call. Trimming cost V 0 bases and J 7 bases, with 16 bases left between them. The CDR3 consists of 16 residues. CDR1 and CDR2 from the germline V gene are MGHRA and YSYEKL. In DNA form, the CDR3 reads TGCGCCAGCAGCCAAGATCGGTCTGATTTTGGGAATGAGCAGTTCTTC. Translated, it gives CASSQDRSDFGNEQFF.

This clonotype has only one observation. The rearrangement joins TRBV29-1 to TRBJ1-5, with D perhaps TRBD1 (5 bases). Deletions cut 4 bases from V and 7 bases from J, with 17 bases between. Germline V lookup: CDR1 SQVTM, CDR2 ANQGSEA. The CDR3 has 14 residues. The CDR3 here is CSVGLGIQGQPQHF. DNA of the CDR3: TGCAGCGTTGGGCTGGGAATTCAGGGACAGCCCCAGCATTTT. Full variable domain (outside the CDR3, taken from reference TRBV29-1 and TRBJ1-5): SAVISQKPSRDICQRGTSLTIQCQVDSQVTMMFWYRQQPGQSLTLIATANQGSEATYESGFVIDKFPISRPNLTFSTLTVSNMSPEDSSIYLCSVGLGIQGQPQHFGDGTRLSIL.